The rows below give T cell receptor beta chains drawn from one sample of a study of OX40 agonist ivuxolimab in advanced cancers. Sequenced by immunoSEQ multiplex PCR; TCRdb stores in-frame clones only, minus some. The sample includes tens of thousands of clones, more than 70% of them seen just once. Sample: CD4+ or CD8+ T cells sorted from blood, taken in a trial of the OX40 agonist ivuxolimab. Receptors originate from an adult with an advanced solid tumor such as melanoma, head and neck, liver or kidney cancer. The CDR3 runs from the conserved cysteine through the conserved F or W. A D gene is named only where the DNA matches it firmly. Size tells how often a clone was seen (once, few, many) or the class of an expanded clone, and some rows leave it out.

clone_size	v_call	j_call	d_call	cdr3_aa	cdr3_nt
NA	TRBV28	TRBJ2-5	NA	CASSRRTWGQKETQYF	TGTGCCAGCAGCCGTCGAACATGGGGGCAAAAAGAGACCCAGTACTTC
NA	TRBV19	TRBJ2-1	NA	CASMGLSNEQFF	TGTGCTTCCATGGGACTTAGCAATGAGCAGTTCTTC
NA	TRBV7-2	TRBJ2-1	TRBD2	CASSPRERGLNEQFF	TGTGCCAGCAGCCCAAGGGAGCGGGGCCTCAATGAGCAGTTCTTC
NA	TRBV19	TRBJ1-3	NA	CASSIAGIGNTIYF	TGTGCCAGTAGTATTGCCGGTATTGGAAACACCATATATTTT
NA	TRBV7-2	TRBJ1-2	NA	CASSPGMYGYTF	TGTGCCAGCAGCCCCGGGATGTATGGCTACACCTTC
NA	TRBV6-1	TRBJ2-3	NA	CASSETDLTAQYTDTQYF	TGTGCCAGCAGTGAAACAGACCTGACAGCCCAATACACAGATACGCAGTATTTT
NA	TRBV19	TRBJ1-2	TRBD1	CASSIGNRDRRGYTF	TGTGCCAGTAGTATAGGCAACCGGGACAGGCGCGGCTACACCTTC
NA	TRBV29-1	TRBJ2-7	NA	CSVEGQGSDYYEQYF	TGCAGCGTTGAGGGGCAGGGGTCCGACTACTACGAGCAGTACTTC
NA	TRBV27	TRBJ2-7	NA	CASRRGWGSYEQYF	TGTGCCAGCCGAAGAGGGTGGGGCAGCTACGAGCAGTACTTC
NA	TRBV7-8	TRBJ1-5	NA	CASSLDPGVQPQHF	TGTGCCAGCAGCTTAGATCCAGGAGTCCAGCCCCAGCATTTT
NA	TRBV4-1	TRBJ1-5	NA	CASSPWGGKVQPQHF	TGCGCCAGCAGCCCGTGGGGGGGGAAGGTTCAGCCCCAGCATTTT
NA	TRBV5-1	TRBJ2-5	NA	CASSSTVNQETQYF	TGCGCCAGCAGCTCGACAGTCAATCAAGAGACCCAGTACTTC
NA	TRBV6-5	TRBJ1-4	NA	CASSYGGRFNEKLFF	TGTGCCAGCAGTTACGGGGGACGGTTTAATGAAAAACTGTTTTTT
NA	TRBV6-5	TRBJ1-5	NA	CASSYSARTQPQHF	TGTGCCAGCAGTTACTCGGCCAGAACCCAGCCCCAGCATTTT
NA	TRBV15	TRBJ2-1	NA	CATSRGRGNEQFF	TGTGCCACCAGCAGAGGACGGGGGAATGAGCAGTTCTTC
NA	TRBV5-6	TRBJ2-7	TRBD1	CASSMGTGSYEQYF	TGTGCCAGCAGCATGGGGACAGGAAGCTACGAGCAGTACTTC
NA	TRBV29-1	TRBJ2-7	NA	CSVEAVGSFSYEQYF	TGCAGCGTTGAAGCAGTTGGATCCTTCTCCTACGAGCAGTACTTC
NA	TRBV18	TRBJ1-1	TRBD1	CASSLRQGMNTEAFF	TGTGCCAGCTCGCTAAGACAGGGAATGAACACTGAAGCTTTCTTT
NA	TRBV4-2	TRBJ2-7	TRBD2	CASRSETSDYEQYF	TGTGCCAGCAGGTCCGAGACTAGCGACTACGAGCAGTACTTC
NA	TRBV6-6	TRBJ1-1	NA	CASSQGGTEAFF	TGTGCCAGCAGTCAGGGAGGCACTGAAGCTTTCTTT
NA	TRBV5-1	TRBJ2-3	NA	CASSPGVGWDTQYF	TGCGCCAGCAGCCCAGGGGTCGGGTGGGATACGCAGTATTTT
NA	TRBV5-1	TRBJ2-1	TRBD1	CASSFGTEDNEQFF	TGCGCCAGCAGCTTCGGGACAGAGGACAATGAGCAGTTCTTC
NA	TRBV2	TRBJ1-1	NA	CASREAGGERMNTEAFF	TGTGCCAGCAGGGAAGCGGGTGGAGAACGTATGAACACTGAAGCTTTCTTT
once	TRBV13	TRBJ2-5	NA	CASSLGYMETQYF	TGTGCCAGCAGCTTAGGCTATATGGAGACCCAGTACTTC
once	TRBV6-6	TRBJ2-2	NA	CASSYAGAGELFF	TGTGCCAGCAGTTACGCAGGGGCCGGGGAGCTGTTTTTT
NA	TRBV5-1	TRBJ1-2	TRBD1	CASSPWTGGGNGYTF	TGCGCCAGCAGCCCTTGGACAGGGGGCGGGAATGGCTACACCTTC
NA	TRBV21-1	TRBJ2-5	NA	CASSPPRASKETQYF	TGTGCCAGCAGTCCCCCCCGGGCCTCGAAAGAGACCCAGTACTTC
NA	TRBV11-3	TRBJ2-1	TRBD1	CASSTDRGGEQFF	TGTGCCAGCAGTACAGACAGGGGCGGGGAGCAGTTCTTC
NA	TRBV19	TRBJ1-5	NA	CASSSGGGENQPQHF	TGTGCCAGTAGTAGCGGAGGGGGGGAGAATCAGCCCCAGCATTTT
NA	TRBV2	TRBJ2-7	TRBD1	CASSPLTGVEQYF	TGTGCCAGCAGCCCTCTGACAGGGGTTGAGCAGTACTTC
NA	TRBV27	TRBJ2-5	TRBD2	CASSLMAGTSVETQYF	TGTGCCAGCAGTTTAATGGCCGGGACTAGCGTGGAGACCCAGTACTTC
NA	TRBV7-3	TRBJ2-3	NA	CASSFGAGSTDTQYF	TGTGCCAGCAGCTTCGGGGCCGGGAGCACAGATACGCAGTATTTT
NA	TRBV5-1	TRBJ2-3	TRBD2	CATYGLAGDTQYF	TGCGCCACCTATGGACTAGCGGGAGATACGCAGTATTTT
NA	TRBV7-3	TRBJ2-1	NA	CASSFNGAGTYNEQFF	TGTGCCAGCAGCTTTAACGGGGCAGGGACCTACAATGAGCAGTTCTTC
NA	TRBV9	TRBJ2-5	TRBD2	CASSVAGGTTGTQYF	TGTGCCAGCAGCGTAGCGGGGGGAACCACAGGGACCCAGTACTTC
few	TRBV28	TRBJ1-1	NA	CASSFIPGGQGAFF	TGTGCCAGCAGTTTTATTCCTGGAGGGCAGGGAGCTTTCTTT
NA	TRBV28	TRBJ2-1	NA	CASTLGGEQFF	TGTGCCAGCACCCTGGGGGGTGAGCAGTTCTTC
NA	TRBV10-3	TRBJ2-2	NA	CAISEANTGELFF	TGTGCCATCAGTGAGGCGAACACCGGGGAGCTGTTTTTT
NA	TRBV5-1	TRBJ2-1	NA	CASSPVVSYNEQFF	TGCGCCAGCAGCCCAGTGGTGAGTTACAATGAGCAGTTCTTC
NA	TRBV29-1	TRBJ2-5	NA	CSPKRGAREPRKTQYF	TGCAGCCCAAAGAGGGGAGCCCGGGAGCCGCGGAAGACCCAGTACTTC
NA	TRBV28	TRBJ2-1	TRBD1	CASSRRDRAYNEQFF	TGTGCCAGCAGCCGCCGGGACAGGGCGTACAATGAGCAGTTCTTC
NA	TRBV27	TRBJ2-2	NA	CASSPRVRNTGELFF	TGTGCCAGCAGTCCCCGGGTCAGAAACACCGGGGAGCTGTTTTTT
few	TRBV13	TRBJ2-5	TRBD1	CASSLWGTVQETQYF	TGTGCCAGCAGCTTATGGGGGACAGTACAAGAGACCCAGTACTTC
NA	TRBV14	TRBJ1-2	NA	CASSYSSSYYGYTF	TGTGCCAGCAGTTACAGCAGTAGCTACTATGGCTACACCTTC
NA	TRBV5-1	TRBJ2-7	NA	CASSLRQDSYEQYF	TGCGCCAGCAGCTTAAGACAGGACTCCTACGAGCAGTACTTC
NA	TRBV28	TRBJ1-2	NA	CASSPPQGTGGNYGYTF	TGTGCCAGCAGTCCCCCCCAGGGAACGGGCGGCAACTATGGCTACACCTTC
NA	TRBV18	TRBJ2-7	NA	CASSPPARVSYEQYF	TGTGCCAGCTCACCACCGGCGCGGGTCTCCTACGAGCAGTACTTC
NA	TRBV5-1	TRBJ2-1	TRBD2	CASSRWTSGSWLESYNEQFF	TGCGCCAGCAGCCGTTGGACTAGCGGGAGTTGGTTGGAGTCCTACAATGAGCAGTTCTTC
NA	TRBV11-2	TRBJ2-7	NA	CASSLWALTALTYEQYF	TGTGCCAGCAGCTTATGGGCTCTAACGGCCCTAACCTACGAGCAGTACTTC
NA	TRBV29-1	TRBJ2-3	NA	CSVEPDSPGVYF	TGCAGCGTTGAACCAGACTCTCCTGGGGTGTATTTT
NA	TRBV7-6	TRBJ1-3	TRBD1	CASSLQDRGYDTIYF	TGTGCCAGCAGCTTGCAGGACAGGGGGTATGACACCATATATTTT
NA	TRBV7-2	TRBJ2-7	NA	CASSLGSAHEQYF	TGTGCCAGCAGTTTGGGGAGTGCCCACGAGCAGTACTTC
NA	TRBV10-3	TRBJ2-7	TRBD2	CAISRGLAGDTPYEQYF	TGTGCCATCAGTAGGGGACTAGCGGGAGATACACCCTACGAGCAGTACTTC
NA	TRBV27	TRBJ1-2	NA	CASSQGSGYTF	TGTGCCAGCAGTCAAGGGAGTGGCTACACCTTC